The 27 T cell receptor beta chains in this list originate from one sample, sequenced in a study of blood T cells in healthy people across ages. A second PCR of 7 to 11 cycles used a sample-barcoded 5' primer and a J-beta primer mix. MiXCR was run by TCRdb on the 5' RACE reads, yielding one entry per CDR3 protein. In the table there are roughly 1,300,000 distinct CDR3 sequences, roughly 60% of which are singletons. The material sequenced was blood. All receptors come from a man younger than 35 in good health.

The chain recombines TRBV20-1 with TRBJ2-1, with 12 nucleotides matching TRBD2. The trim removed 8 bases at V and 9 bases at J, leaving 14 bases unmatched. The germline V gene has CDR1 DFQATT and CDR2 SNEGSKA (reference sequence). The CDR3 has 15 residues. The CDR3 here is CSTRTSGIKVGEQFF. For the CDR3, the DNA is TGCAGTACTCGGACTAGCGGGATTAAGGTTGGTGAGCAGTTCTTC.

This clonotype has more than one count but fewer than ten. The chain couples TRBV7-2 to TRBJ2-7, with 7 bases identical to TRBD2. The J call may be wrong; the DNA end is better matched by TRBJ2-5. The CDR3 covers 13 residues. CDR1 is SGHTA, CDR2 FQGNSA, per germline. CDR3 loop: CASSLGSGVTQYF. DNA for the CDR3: TGTGCCAGCAGCTTAGGAAGCGGGGTGACCCAGTACTTC.

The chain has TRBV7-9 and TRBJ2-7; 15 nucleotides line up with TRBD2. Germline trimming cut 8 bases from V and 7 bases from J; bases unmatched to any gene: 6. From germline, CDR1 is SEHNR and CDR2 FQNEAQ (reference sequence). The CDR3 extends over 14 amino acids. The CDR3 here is CASERTSGRGEQYF. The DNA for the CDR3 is TGTGCCAGCGAAAGGACTAGCGGGAGGGGAGAGCAGTACTTC.

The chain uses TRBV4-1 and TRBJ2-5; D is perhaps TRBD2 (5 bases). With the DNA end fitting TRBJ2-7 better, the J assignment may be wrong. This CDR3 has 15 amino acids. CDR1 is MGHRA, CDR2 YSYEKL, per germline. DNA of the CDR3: TGCGCCAGCAGCCAAGAACCGGGGTTTGAGGCCGAGCAGTACTTC. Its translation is CASSQEPGFEAEQYF.

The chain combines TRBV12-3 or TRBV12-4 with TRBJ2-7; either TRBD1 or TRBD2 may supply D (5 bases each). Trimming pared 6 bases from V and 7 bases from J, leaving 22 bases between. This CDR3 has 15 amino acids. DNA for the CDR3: TGTGCCAGCAGCCAGGGACGGGTCCCCAGGAGAGAGCAGTACTTC. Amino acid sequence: CASSQGRVPRREQYF.

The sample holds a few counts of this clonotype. Written as DNA, the CDR3 is TGTGCCAGCAGTTTAGGGGACAGTAGCCTCGATGAGCAGTTCTTC. Its protein is CASSLGDSSLDEQFF. V is TRBV28 and J is TRBJ2-1; 7 nucleotides align to TRBD1. With 2 bases clipped from V and 8 bases from J, the junction kept 9 bases outside the gene matches. The germline V gene encodes CDR1 MDHEN and CDR2 SYDVKM. This CDR3 region has 15 residues.

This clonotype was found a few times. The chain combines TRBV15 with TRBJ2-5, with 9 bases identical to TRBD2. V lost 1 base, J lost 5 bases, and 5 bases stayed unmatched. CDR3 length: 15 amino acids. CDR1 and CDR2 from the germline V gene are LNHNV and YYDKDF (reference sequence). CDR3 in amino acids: CATSRVAGVGETQYF. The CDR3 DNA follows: TGTGCCACCAGCAGAGTAGCGGGAGTCGGGGAGACCCAGTACTTC.

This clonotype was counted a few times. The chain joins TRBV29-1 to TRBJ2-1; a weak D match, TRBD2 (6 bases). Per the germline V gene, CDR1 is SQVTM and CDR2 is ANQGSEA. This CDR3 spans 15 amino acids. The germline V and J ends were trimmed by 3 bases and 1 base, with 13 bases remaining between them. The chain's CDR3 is CSVDGSSTSYNEQFF. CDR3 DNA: TGCAGCGTTGACGGGAGTAGCACTTCCTACAATGAGCAGTTCTTC.

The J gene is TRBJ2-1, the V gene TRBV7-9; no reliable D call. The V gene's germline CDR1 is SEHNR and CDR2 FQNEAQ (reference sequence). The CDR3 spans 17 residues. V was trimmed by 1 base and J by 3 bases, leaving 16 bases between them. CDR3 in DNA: TGTGCCAGCAGCTTAGGGTACAGCCCGTTGGGCTACAATGAGCAGTTCTTC. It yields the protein CASSLGYSPLGYNEQFF.

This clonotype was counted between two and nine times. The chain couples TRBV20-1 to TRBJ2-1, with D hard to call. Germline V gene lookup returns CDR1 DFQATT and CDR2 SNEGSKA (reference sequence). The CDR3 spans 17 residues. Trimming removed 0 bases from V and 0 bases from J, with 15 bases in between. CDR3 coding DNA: TGCAGTGCTAGAGATCCGGACGGAGCCAGCTCCTACAATGAGCAGTTCTTC. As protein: CSARDPDGASSYNEQFF.

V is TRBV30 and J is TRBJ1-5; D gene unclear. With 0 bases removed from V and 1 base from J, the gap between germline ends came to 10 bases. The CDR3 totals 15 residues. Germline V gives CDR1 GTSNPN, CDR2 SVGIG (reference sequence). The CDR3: CAWSVGRISNQPQHF. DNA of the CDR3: TGTGCCTGGAGTGTCGGTAGGATCAGCAATCAGCCCCAGCATTTT.

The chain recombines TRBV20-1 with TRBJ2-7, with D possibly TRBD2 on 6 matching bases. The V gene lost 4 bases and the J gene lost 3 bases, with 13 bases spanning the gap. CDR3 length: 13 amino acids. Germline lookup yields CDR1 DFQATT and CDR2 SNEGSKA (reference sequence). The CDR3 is CSAIWGDVYEQYF. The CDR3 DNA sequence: TGCAGTGCTATCTGGGGGGATGTCTACGAGCAGTACTTC.

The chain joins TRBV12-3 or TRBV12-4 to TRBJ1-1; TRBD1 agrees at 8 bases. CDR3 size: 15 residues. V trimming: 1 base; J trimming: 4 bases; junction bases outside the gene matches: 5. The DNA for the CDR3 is TGTGCCAGCAGTTTAGATCAGGGGGCGGCCACTGAAGCTTTCTTT. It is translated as CASSLDQGAATEAFF.

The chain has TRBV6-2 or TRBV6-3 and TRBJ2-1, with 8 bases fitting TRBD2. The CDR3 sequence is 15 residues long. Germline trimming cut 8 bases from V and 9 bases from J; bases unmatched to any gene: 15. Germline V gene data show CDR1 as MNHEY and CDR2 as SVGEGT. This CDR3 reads CASDLASGLVAEQFF. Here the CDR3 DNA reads TGTGCCAGCGACCTCGCATCGGGACTAGTGGCTGAGCAGTTCTTC.

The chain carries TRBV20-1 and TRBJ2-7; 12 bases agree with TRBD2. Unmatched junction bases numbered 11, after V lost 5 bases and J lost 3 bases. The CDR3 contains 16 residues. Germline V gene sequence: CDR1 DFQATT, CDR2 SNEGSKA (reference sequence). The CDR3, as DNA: TGCAGTGCTTCTGGACTAGCGGGGCCGGGGGACTACGAGCAGTACTTC. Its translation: CSASGLAGPGDYEQYF.

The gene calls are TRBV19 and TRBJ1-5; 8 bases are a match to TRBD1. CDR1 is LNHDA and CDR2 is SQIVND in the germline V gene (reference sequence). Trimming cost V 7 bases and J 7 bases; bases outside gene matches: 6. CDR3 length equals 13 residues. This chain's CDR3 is CASKDRVGQPQHF. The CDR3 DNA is TGTGCCAGTAAGGACAGGGTCGGACAGCCCCAGCATTTT.

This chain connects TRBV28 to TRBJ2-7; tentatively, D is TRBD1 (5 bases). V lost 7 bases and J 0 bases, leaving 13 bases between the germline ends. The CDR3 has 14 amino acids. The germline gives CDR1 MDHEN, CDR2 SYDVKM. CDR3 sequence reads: CASTLDIFSYEQYF. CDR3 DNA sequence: TGTGCCAGCACACTGGACATATTCTCCTACGAGCAGTACTTC.

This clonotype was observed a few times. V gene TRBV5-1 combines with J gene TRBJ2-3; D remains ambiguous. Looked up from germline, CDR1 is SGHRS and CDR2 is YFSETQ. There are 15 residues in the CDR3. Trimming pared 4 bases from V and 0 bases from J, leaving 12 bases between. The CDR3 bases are TGCGCCAGCAGCCAGGAACCTACTAGCACAGATACGCAGTATTTT. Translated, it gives CASSQEPTSTDTQYF.

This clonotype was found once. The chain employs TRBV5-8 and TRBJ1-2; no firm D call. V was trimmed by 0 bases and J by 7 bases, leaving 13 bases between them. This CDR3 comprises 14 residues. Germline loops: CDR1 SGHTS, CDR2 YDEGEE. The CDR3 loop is CASSLGLIGSGYTF. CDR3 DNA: TGTGCCAGCAGCTTGGGTTTAATAGGGAGTGGCTACACCTTC.

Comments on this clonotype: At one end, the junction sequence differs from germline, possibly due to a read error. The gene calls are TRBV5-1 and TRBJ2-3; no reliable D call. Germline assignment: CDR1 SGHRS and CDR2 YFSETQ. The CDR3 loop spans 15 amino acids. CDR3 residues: CTSSLQSRNTDTQYF. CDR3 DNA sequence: TGCACCAGCAGCTTGCAGAGTCGGAACACAGATACGCAGTATTTT. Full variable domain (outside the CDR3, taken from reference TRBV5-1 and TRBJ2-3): KAGVTQTPRYLIKTRGQQVTLSCSPISGHRSVSWYQQTPGQGLQFLFEYFSETQRNKGNFPGRFSGRQFSNSRSEMNVSTLELGDSALYLCTSSLQSRNTDTQYFGPGTRLTVL.

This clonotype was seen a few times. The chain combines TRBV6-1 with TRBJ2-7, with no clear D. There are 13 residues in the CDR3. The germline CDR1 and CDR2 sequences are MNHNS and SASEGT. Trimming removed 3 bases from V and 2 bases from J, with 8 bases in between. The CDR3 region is CASSDSRPYEQYF. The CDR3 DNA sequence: TGTGCCAGCAGTGATTCCAGGCCCTACGAGCAGTACTTC.

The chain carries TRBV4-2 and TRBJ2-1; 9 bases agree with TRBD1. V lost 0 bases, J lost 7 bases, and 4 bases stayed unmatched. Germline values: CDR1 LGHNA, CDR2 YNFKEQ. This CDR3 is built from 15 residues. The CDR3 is CASSQEQGAFNEQFF. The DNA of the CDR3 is TGTGCCAGCAGCCAAGAACAGGGGGCCTTTAATGAGCAGTTCTTC.

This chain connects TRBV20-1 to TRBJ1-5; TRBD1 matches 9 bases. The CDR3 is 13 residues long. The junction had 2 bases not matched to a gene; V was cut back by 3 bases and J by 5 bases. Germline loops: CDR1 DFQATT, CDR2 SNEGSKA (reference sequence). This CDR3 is CSARGQGHQPQHF. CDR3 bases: TGCAGTGCTAGGGGACAGGGTCATCAGCCCCAGCATTTT.

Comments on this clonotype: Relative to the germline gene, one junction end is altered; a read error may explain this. The CDR3, as DNA: TGCAACGTTGAGCTGGGAGGTGAGCAGTTCTTC. It is translated as CNVELGGEQFF. The chain couples TRBV29-1 to TRBJ2-1; D perhaps matches TRBD2 (6 bases). The CDR3 sequence is 11 residues long. Germline V gene data show CDR1 as SQVTM and CDR2 as ANQGSEA.

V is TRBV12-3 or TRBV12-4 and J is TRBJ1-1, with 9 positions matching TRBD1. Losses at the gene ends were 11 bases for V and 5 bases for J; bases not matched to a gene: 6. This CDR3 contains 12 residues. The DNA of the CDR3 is TGTGCCCGAAAGACAGGGGGAACTGAAGCTTTCTTT. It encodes CARKTGGTEAFF.

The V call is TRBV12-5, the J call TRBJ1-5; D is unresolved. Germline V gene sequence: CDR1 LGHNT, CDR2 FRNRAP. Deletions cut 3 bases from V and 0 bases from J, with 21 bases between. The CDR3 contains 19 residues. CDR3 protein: CASGFSLPTMEYSNQPQHF. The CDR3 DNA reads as TGTGCTAGTGGTTTTTCACTGCCCACCATGGAATATAGCAATCAGCCCCAGCATTTT. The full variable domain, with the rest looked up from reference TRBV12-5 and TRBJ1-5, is DARVTQTPRHKVTEMGQEVTMRCQPILGHNTVFWYRQTMMQGLELLAYFRNRAPLDDSGMPKDRFSAEMPDATLATLKIQPSEPRDSAVYFCASGFSLPTMEYSNQPQHFGDGTRLSIL.

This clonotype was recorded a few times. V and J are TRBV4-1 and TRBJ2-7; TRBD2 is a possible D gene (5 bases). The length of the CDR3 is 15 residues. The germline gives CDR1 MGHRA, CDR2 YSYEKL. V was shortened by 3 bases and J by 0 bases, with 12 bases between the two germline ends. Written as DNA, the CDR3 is TGCGCCAGCAGCCACCGAGCGGAATCCTCCTACGAGCAGTACTTC. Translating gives CASSHRAESSYEQYF.